This record concerns one T cell receptor (beta chain) sequence. These data originate in a study of blood T cell repertoires in COVID-19. At the level of the study: Researchers got acute and convalescent COVID-19 samples from the United States, Italy and Spain. The cDNA or gDNA used as material had been derived from T cells, B-cell-depleted T cells, or PBMCs.

In the study's own analysis: Nucleated cell number was recorded as an estimate derived from reference gene primer amplification. Sequencing was performed with immunoSEQ multiplex PCR; in TCRdb, only in-frame clones are kept and a portion is missing. That table supplies the V and J calls and clone size; D and trimming were determined from the DNA. This table holds roughly 250,000 clones, over 75% found once. The sequence came from a human donor in a cohort sampled during active COVID-19. The material sequenced was peripheral blood.

The CDR3 protein is CASSPIGRAGSNQPQHF. The CDR3 DNA reads as TGTGCCAGCAGTCCTATCGGTAGGGCGGGGAGCAATCAGCCCCAGCATTTT. The gene calls are TRBV6-6 and TRBJ1-5; D call uncertain. V was clipped by 5 bases and J by 1 base, with 18 bases between them. The CDR3 extends over 17 amino acids. The germline V gene has CDR1 MNHNY and CDR2 SVGAGI (reference sequence).